What follows are 28 T cell receptor beta chains derived from one specimen sequenced in a study of T cells in Graves' hyperthyroidism and ophthalmopathy. TCR beta CDR3 sequences were amplified from RNA transcripts. During a first-round RT-PCR of the TCR CDR3, the HTBI primer set was used. TCRdb redid the calling of the multiplex PCR reads with MiXCR, one entry per CDR3 protein. This table has approximately 370,000 distinct CDR3 sequences, approximately 18% appearing once. Sequencing was performed on blood. The origin of the receptors is a woman aged 25-40 years with Graves' hyperthyroidism that later progressed to Graves' ophthalmopathy.

About this clonotype itself: A junction boundary mismatches the germline segment, possibly from a read error. The chain is built from TRBV20-1 and TRBJ2-2, with a weak D call TRBD2 (5 bases). Per germline, CDR1 DFQATT and CDR2 SNEGSKA (reference sequence). The length of the CDR3 is 13 residues. The CDR3 DNA reads TGCAGTGCTCCGTCTTTCAACACCGGGGAGCCGTTTTTT. It is translated as CSAPSFNTGEPFF.

This clonotype was seen more than once but under ten times. The chain carries TRBV7-7 and TRBJ2-3, with 7 bases identical to TRBD1. Germline V gives CDR1 SSHAT, CDR2 FNYEAQ (reference sequence). The CDR3 totals 15 residues. After removal of 5 bases from V and 1 base from J, the junction contained 6 bases not matched to a gene. This chain's CDR3 is CASSQGQSRTDTQYF. CDR3 bases: TGTGCCAGCAGCCAGGGACAGAGCCGCACAGATACGCAGTATTTT.

The chain couples TRBV2 to TRBJ1-5; weak D call: TRBD1 (5 bases). The CDR3 runs to 15 residues. CDR1 and CDR2 (germline): SNHLY, FYNNEI. V shed 5 bases and J shed 3 bases, with 14 bases lying between them. The CDR3, as DNA: TGTGCCAGCAGTTCGGGGGTGCTAAACAATCAGCCCCAGCATTTT. Its protein is CASSSGVLNNQPQHF.

At least ten counts were recorded for this clonotype. The rearrangement joins TRBV2 to TRBJ2-3, with 10 bases matching TRBD2. After removal of 6 bases from V and 2 bases from J, the junction contained 5 bases not matched to a gene. This CDR3 region has 15 residues. The germline gives CDR1 SNHLY, CDR2 FYNNEI. The CDR3 DNA is TGTGCCAGCAGGGCCAGCGGGGGGGTCACAGATACGCAGTATTTT. This translates into CASRASGGVTDTQYF.

The table lists this clonotype with many counts. V gene TRBV12-3 or TRBV12-4 combines with J gene TRBJ2-2; weak D call: TRBD2 (6 bases). The V end was cut by 1 base, the J end by 4 bases, with 10 bases between. This CDR3 spans 15 amino acids. As DNA, the CDR3 is TGTGCCAGCAGTTTAGTGTACGGGGGCACCGGGGAGCTGTTTTTT. Protein: CASSLVYGGTGELFF.

The chain carries TRBV4-2 and TRBJ1-1, with D possibly matching TRBD1 (6 bases). CDR1 and CDR2 (germline): LGHNA, YNFKEQ. This CDR3 contains 16 residues. V gave up 0 bases and J gave up 4 bases, with 15 bases separating them. The CDR3 loop is CASSQDLGRGGTEAFF. CDR3 DNA sequence: TGTGCCAGCAGCCAAGATTTGGGCAGGGGAGGCACTGAAGCTTTCTTT.

Only a few counts were recorded for this clonotype. Because the CDR3 is missing its conserved closing phenylalanine or tryptophan, this is likely a read error. The chain links TRBV5-1 to TRBJ1-6; 7 positions agree with TRBD1. Germline CDR1 SGHRS, CDR2 YFSETQ. CDR3 length: 16 residues. Trimming at V came to 2 bases and at J to 7 bases, leaving 9 bases not matched to a gene. Here the CDR3 reads CASSFYPGTVNSPLHL. DNA of the CDR3: TGCGCCAGCAGCTTCTACCCCGGGACAGTGAATTCACCCCTCCACCTT.

A few counts support this clonotype. The chain joins TRBV27 to TRBJ1-5, with 9 bases identical to TRBD1. The CDR3 extends over 14 amino acids. Germline CDR1 is MNHEY and CDR2 is SMNVEV (reference sequence). V was pared by 5 bases and J by 4 bases, with 3 bases of the junction left unmatched. CDR3 sequence reads: CASSPTGGNQPQHF. In DNA form, the CDR3 reads TGTGCCAGCAGTCCGACAGGGGGGAATCAGCCCCAGCATTTT.

This clonotype was recorded at least ten times. The chain carries TRBV9 and TRBJ2-1; D gene ambiguous. CDR1 and CDR2 (germline): SGDLS, YYNGEE. CDR3 length equals 12 residues. V lost 0 bases to trimming and J lost 8 bases, with 6 bases between them. CDR3 amino acids: CASSVVVDEQFF. The CDR3 DNA reads as TGTGCCAGCAGCGTAGTTGTGGATGAGCAGTTCTTC.

This clonotype has only a few counts. The chain is built from TRBV20-1 and TRBJ2-4, with 11 bases matching TRBD2. CDR1 and CDR2 (germline): DFQATT, SNEGSKA (reference sequence). The CDR3 consists of 18 residues. The J segment lost 0 bases and the V segment lost 5 bases, leaving 12 bases of the junction unmatched. CDR3 DNA: TGCAGTGCTGCAGACGGGACTAGCGGAATCCTAGCCAAAAACATTCAGTACTTC. Translation gives CSAADGTSGILAKNIQYF.

This clonotype was recorded at least ten times. The chain combines TRBV15 with TRBJ2-2, with D unclear. This CDR3 has 12 residues. From germline, CDR1 is LNHNV and CDR2 YYDKDF (reference sequence). V lost 6 bases and J lost 7, with 9 bases in between. For the CDR3, the DNA is TGTGCCACCAGGGCGTACAACGGGGAGCTGTTTTTT. As protein: CATRAYNGELFF.

V and J are TRBV19 and TRBJ2-2; no firm D call. The CDR3 totals 12 residues. Germline-derived CDR1 and CDR2 are LNHDA and SQIVND (reference sequence). V lost 3 bases to trimming and J lost 6 bases, with 5 bases between them. The CDR3 region has the DNA TGTGCCAGTAGTATCCATGCCGGGGAGCTGTTTTTT. Encoded protein: CASSIHAGELFF.

At least ten counts were recorded for this clonotype. The DNA for the CDR3 is TGTGCCACCAGCAGAGATCCGAGGGCAGAGACCCAGTACTTC. Translation: CATSRDPRAETQYF. The chain joins TRBV15 to TRBJ2-5; the D gene is possibly TRBD2 (5 bases). CDR3 length: 14 residues. Germline CDR1 reads LNHNV; CDR2 reads YYDKDF (reference sequence). V lost 0 bases and J lost 4, with 9 bases in between.

The sample holds a few counts of this clonotype. The chain recombines TRBV7-8 with TRBJ1-3, with no clear D. With 5 bases removed from V and 2 bases from J, the gap between germline ends came to 13 bases. Germline assignment: CDR1 SGHVS and CDR2 FQNEAQ. The CDR3 is made up of 15 amino acids. In nucleotides, the CDR3 is TGTGCCAGCAGCCCAACCGCCGGGGCTGGAAACACCATATATTTT. Translated, it gives CASSPTAGAGNTIYF.

This clonotype was picked up many times. CDR3 in amino acids: CASSFPSERLAGNTDTQYF. The CDR3 DNA sequence: TGTGCCAGCAGTTTTCCTTCTGAACGACTAGCGGGAAACACAGATACGCAGTATTTT. This sequence joins TRBV28 and TRBJ2-3; the match to TRBD2 covers 11 bases. Germline V CDR1 and CDR2: MDHEN, SYDVKM. J lost 2 bases, V lost 3 bases, and 13 bases had no gene match. CDR3 size: 19 residues.

In this sample, this clonotype turned up many times. J is TRBJ2-1 and V is TRBV15; 15 bases are shared with TRBD2. Germline V gene sequence: CDR1 LNHNV, CDR2 YYDKDF (reference sequence). The CDR3 loop spans 15 amino acids. The V gene end was trimmed by 5 bases and the J gene end by 7 bases; junction bases not matched to a gene: 3. Written as DNA, the CDR3 is TGTGCCACCAGCTCCGGGACTAGCGGGGGGAATGAGCAGTTCTTC. This encodes CATSSGTSGGNEQFF.

J is TRBJ2-1 and V is TRBV4-2; 9 bases align to TRBD1. The germline gives CDR1 LGHNA, CDR2 YNFKEQ. The trim removed 6 bases at V and 9 bases at J, leaving 12 bases unmatched. The CDR3 covers 15 residues. The CDR3 is CASRAPDRGGGEQFF. The DNA for the CDR3 is TGTGCCAGCAGGGCCCCGGACAGGGGAGGAGGTGAGCAGTTCTTC.

Remarks on this clonotype: A much bigger clone sits one base away, suggesting this may be a read error. The DNA of the CDR3 is TGTGCCAGCAGTTTAACCGGGACTAGGGAAAAGCAGTTCTTC. The encoded protein is CASSLTGTREKQFF. V is TRBV28 and J is TRBJ2-1; TRBD2 aligns across 8 bases. In germline, CDR1 is MDHEN, CDR2 SYDVKM. The CDR3 totals 14 residues. V was clipped by 2 bases and J by 11 bases; unmatched bases: 8.

As concerns this clonotype: One end of the junction varies from germline; a read error may be responsible. The chain links TRBV19 to TRBJ2-7, with 7 positions matching TRBD1. This CDR3 region has 15 residues. The germline gives CDR1 LNHDA, CDR2 SQIVND (reference sequence). CDR3 in DNA: TGTGCCAGTAGTCCCCGACAGGGTATCTCCAACGAGCAGTACTTC. This sequence encodes CASSPRQGISNEQYF.

This clonotype was counted many times. The chain is built from TRBV19 and TRBJ2-1; a weak D match, TRBD2 (6 bases). This CDR3 comprises 22 residues. Germline CDR1 and CDR2: LNHDA and SQIVND (reference sequence). Trimming stripped 3 bases from V and 3 bases from J, with 33 bases between. The CDR3 DNA sequence: TGTGCCAGTAGTATCGGAGCGGGTTCGGGTAGTTTCTATCCATACCTCTACAATGAGCAGTTCTTC. It encodes CASSIGAGSGSFYPYLYNEQFF.

This clonotype occurred many times. A much larger clone lies one base from this, so it may be a read error. The chain joins TRBV2 to TRBJ1-2, with D possibly being TRBD1 (6 bases). Between the trimmed V and J ends, which lost 4 bases and 5 bases, there was a span of 14 bases. The germline V gene encodes CDR1 SNHLY and CDR2 FYNNEI. CDR3 size: 14 residues. The CDR3 loop reads CASSGQQGPYGYTF. Here the CDR3 DNA reads TGTGCCAGCAGTGGGCAACAGGGCCCGTATGGCTACACCTTC.

This clonotype was seen many times. The chain employs TRBV10-3 and TRBJ2-5; D possibly corresponds to TRBD1 (5 bases). CDR3 size: 14 residues. The V gene lost 2 bases and the J gene lost 10 bases, with 17 bases spanning the gap. Germline V gene data show CDR1 as ENHRY and CDR2 as SYGVKD. Here the CDR3 reads CAISEGSGRWGQYF. The CDR3 region has the DNA TGTGCCATCAGTGAGGGGTCAGGGCGATGGGGCCAGTACTTC.

This clonotype was picked up many times. The rearrangement links TRBV11-2 to TRBJ2-7, with D possibly matching TRBD1 (5 bases). The V gene's germline CDR1 is SGHAT and CDR2 FQNNGV. The CDR3 has 13 residues. Between the trimmed V and J ends, which lost 6 bases and 0 bases, there was a span of 9 bases. The CDR3 is CASRDRNSYEQYF. The CDR3 nucleotides read TGTGCCAGCAGAGACAGAAACTCCTACGAGCAGTACTTC.

This clonotype has ten or more counts. CDR3 sequence (DNA): TGTGCCAGCAGCTCCCCGGACAGCAACAATGAGCAGTTCTTC. Residues: CASSSPDSNNEQFF. V usage is TRBV6-1 and J usage is TRBJ2-1, with a tentative D call TRBD1 (6 bases). Deletions cut 6 bases from V and 5 bases from J, with 14 bases between. This CDR3 has 14 amino acids. CDR1 is MNHNS, CDR2 SASEGT, per germline.

This clonotype was found a few times. The chain couples TRBV6-1 to TRBJ1-2; D possibly corresponds to TRBD1 (5 bases). The length of the CDR3 is 11 residues. The V gene's germline CDR1 is MNHNS and CDR2 SASEGT. Trimming took 8 bases from V and 8 from J, leaving 12 bases between them. The CDR3 loop is CASLSGRGYTF. CDR3 sequence (DNA): TGTGCCAGCTTGTCAGGGAGAGGCTACACCTTC.

The rearrangement joins TRBV20-1 to TRBJ2-7, with 16 bases identical to TRBD2. Germline CDR1 and CDR2: DFQATT and SNEGSKA (reference sequence). Losses at the gene ends were 2 bases for V and 7 bases for J; bases not matched to a gene: 11. CDR3 size: 17 residues. For the CDR3, the DNA is TGCAGTGCTAGATTCGCGGCGGGACTAGCGGGGGGGGTGGAGCAGTACTTC. It yields the protein CSARFAAGLAGGVEQYF.

Ten or more counts support this clonotype. V and J are TRBV12-3 or TRBV12-4 and TRBJ1-2; D is perhaps TRBD1 (6 bases). This CDR3 comprises 13 residues. The germline V and J ends were trimmed by 6 bases and 2 bases, with 10 bases remaining between them. The CDR3 sequence is CASRGAENYGYTF. DNA of the CDR3: TGTGCCAGCAGGGGGGCGGAAAACTATGGCTACACCTTC.

In its sample, this clonotype was seen many times. This chain connects TRBV6-2 or TRBV6-3 to TRBJ1-2; D gene uncertain. The CDR3 spans 13 residues. The germline CDR1 and CDR2 sequences are MNHEY and SVGEGT. The V and J ends lost 4 bases and 7 bases respectively, with 13 bases between them. The CDR3 is CASSSIGAAGYTF. CDR3 in DNA: TGTGCCAGCAGTTCCATAGGCGCGGCTGGCTACACCTTC.